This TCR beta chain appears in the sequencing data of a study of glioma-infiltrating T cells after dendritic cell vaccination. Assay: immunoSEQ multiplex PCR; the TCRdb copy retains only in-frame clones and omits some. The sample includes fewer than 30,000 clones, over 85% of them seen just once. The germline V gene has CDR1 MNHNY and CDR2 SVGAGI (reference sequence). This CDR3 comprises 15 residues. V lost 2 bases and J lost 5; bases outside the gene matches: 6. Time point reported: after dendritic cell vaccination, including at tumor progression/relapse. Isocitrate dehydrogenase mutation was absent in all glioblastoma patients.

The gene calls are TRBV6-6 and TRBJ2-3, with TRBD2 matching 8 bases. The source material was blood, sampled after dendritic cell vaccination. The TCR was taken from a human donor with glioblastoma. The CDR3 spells CASSYERGKGDTQYF. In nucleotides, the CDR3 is TGTGCCAGCAGTTACGAGCGGGGGAAGGGAGATACGCAGTATTTT.